The next 3 T cell receptor beta chains were all read from a single sample in a study of Ad26.COV2.S vaccination and SARS-CoV-2 variants. The method was immunoSEQ multiplex PCR; TCRdb's version includes in-frame clones alone and lacks a portion of them. The data hold about 400,000 clones, with approximately 90% observed a single time. Treatment denoted: over 15 received Ad26.COV2.S at low or high dose, single or two shots; 5 received placebo; per-sample allocation not given. The samples date from day 63 after the first vaccine or placebo injection. The sequencing here drew on peripheral blood, taken in a trial of Ad26.COV2.S vaccine versus placebo. The receptors were sampled from a person aged 18-60 years who received the Ad26.COV2.S COVID-19 vaccine or a placebo.

This chain links TRBV19 with TRBJ2-4; 7 nucleotides agree with TRBD2. CDR1 is LNHDA and CDR2 is SQIVND in the germline V gene (reference sequence). Trimming cost V 5 bases and J 1 base; bases outside gene matches: 8. This CDR3 region has 16 residues. CDR3 DNA: TGTGCCAGTAGTCCTCTAGCGGCGGTGGCCAAAAACATTCAGTACTTC. This codes for CASSPLAAVAKNIQYF.

The rearrangement uses TRBV29-1 and TRBJ2-3; possibly TRBD2 for D (5 bases). The CDR3 has 16 residues. Per the germline V gene, CDR1 is SQVTM and CDR2 is ANQGSEA. V gave up 2 bases and J gave up 5 bases, with 20 bases separating them. CDR3 region: CSVETRWETSGDTQYF. The CDR3 nucleotides are TGCAGCGTTGAAACCCGGTGGGAAACTAGTGGAGATACGCAGTATTTT.

This chain links TRBV6-5 with TRBJ2-5, with a possible D match to TRBD1 (6 bases). The germline V gene has CDR1 MNHEY and CDR2 SVGAGI. CDR3 length equals 15 residues. The V and J ends lost 2 bases and 4 bases respectively, with 14 bases between them. For the CDR3, the DNA is TGTGCCAGCAGTTACGCACAGGGAAGGGCAGAGACCCAGTACTTC. Translation: CASSYAQGRAETQYF.